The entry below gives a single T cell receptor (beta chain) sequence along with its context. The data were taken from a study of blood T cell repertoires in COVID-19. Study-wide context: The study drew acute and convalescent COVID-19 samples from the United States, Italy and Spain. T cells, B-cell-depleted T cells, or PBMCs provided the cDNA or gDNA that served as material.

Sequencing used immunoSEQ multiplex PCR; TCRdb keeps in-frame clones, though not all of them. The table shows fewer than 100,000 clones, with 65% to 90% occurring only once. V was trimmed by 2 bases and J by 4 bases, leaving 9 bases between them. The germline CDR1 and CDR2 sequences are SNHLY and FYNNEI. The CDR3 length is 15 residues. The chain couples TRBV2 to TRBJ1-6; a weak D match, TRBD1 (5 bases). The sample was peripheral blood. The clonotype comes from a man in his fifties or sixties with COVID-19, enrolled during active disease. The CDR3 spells CASSERGSYNSPLHF. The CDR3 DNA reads TGTGCCAGCAGTGAACGGGGGAGTTATAATTCACCCCTCCACTTT.